The 14 T cell receptor beta chains below were found in one sample sequenced in a study of blood T cell repertoires in COVID-19 (dated by TCRdb to the early 2020s). The method behind the library was the immunoSEQ multiplex PCR assay. Held by TCRdb, this immuneACCESS table contains in-frame sequences only and omits some clones. Under half of the omission traces to an unresolved V gene where checked; the cause of the rest is unknown. The sample table holds fewer than 450,000 clones, of which 87% were seen once. Jointly, the top ten make up over 6% of the sample. What was sequenced was peripheral blood. These receptors originate from a woman in her forties or fifties with COVID-19, enrolled during active disease.

The chain recombines TRBV7-9 with TRBJ1-2, with 8 bases lining up with TRBD1. Germline CDR1 and CDR2: SEHNR and FQNEAQ (reference sequence). The V gene end was trimmed by 5 bases and the J gene end by 3 bases; junction bases not matched to a gene: 8. This CDR3 region has 15 residues. The CDR3 sequence is CASSIQTGDDYGYTF. CDR3 nucleotides: TGTGCCAGCAGCATCCAGACAGGGGATGACTATGGCTACACCTTC. The whole variable domain, remainder taken from reference TRBV7-9 and TRBJ1-2, is DTGVSQNPRHKITKRGQNVTFRCDPISEHNRLYWYRQTLGQGPEFLTYFQNEAQLEKSRLLSDRFSAERPKGSFSTLEIQRTEQGDSAMYLCASSIQTGDDYGYTFGSGTRLTVV.

The CDR3 protein is CASSWGGTPSYEQYF. The CDR3 DNA reads as TGCGCCAGCAGCTGGGGGGGGACCCCTTCCTACGAGCAGTACTTC. The chain combines TRBV5-1 with TRBJ2-7, with 7 bases matching TRBD2. Germline CDR1 SGHRS, CDR2 YFSETQ. J lost 1 base, V lost 3 bases, and 7 bases had no gene match. The CDR3 spans 15 residues.

The chain recombines TRBV7-6 with TRBJ2-2, with 7 positions matching TRBD2. The CDR3 is made up of 16 amino acids. V was clipped by 3 bases and J by 4 bases; unmatched bases: 8. Germline values: CDR1 SGHVS, CDR2 FNYEAQ. CDR3 region: CASSFLWRELTGELFF. The CDR3 nucleotides read TGTGCCAGCAGCTTCCTTTGGCGGGAGCTCACCGGGGAGCTGTTTTTT.

The chain combines TRBV11-3 with TRBJ2-2; 11 bases map to TRBD1. Trimming cost V 3 bases and J 5 bases; bases outside gene matches: 2. This CDR3 region has 15 residues. Looked up from germline, CDR1 is SGHNT and CDR2 is YENEEA. This chain's CDR3 is CASSLDRGRTGELFF. Written as DNA, the CDR3 is TGTGCCAGCAGCTTGGACAGGGGGCGTACCGGGGAGCTGTTTTTT.

The V gene is TRBV7-2, the J gene TRBJ2-7; the D is unclear. CDR3 length: 15 amino acids. V was clipped by 1 base and J by 0 bases, with 10 bases between them. Germline CDR1 reads SGHTA; CDR2 reads FQGNSA. CDR3 in DNA: TGTGCCAGCAGCTTAGTCGAGGCTAACTCCTACGAGCAGTACTTC. Translating it yields CASSLVEANSYEQYF.

The chain is built from TRBV9 and TRBJ2-3; no definite D call. CDR1 and CDR2 (germline): SGDLS, YYNGEE. This CDR3 is built from 12 residues. Trimming shortened V by 3 bases and J by 5 bases, and 7 bases separated the two germline ends. As DNA, the CDR3 is TGTGCCAGCAGCGAGAGCGTAGATACGCAGTATTTT. Encoded protein: CASSESVDTQYF.

The J gene is TRBJ1-4, the V gene TRBV2, with a possible D match to TRBD1 (5 bases). V was trimmed by 3 bases and J by 5 bases, leaving 13 bases between them. Germline V lookup: CDR1 SNHLY, CDR2 FYNNEI. The CDR3 spans 15 residues. In DNA form, the CDR3 reads TGTGCCAGCAGTGACCCAACATGGGGCAATGAAAAACTGTTTTTT. Encoded protein: CASSDPTWGNEKLFF.

The rearrangement uses TRBV3-1 (or the pseudogene TRBV3-2) and TRBJ2-1; D is unresolved. CDR3 length: 11 residues. V was pared by 2 bases and J by 15 bases, with 11 bases between. Per the germline V gene, CDR1 is LGHDT and CDR2 is YNNKEL (reference sequence). The DNA of the CDR3 is TGTGCCAGCAGCCAATCCCGGGTTCGGTTCTTC. Its protein is CASSQSRVRFF.

The rearrangement links TRBV2 to TRBJ2-1, with a tentative D call TRBD2 (6 bases). V lost 7 bases to trimming and J lost 1 base, with 14 bases between them. Germline lookup yields CDR1 SNHLY and CDR2 FYNNEI. The CDR3 runs 15 residues. The CDR3 loop reads CASIRGLGSYNEQFF. CDR3 coding DNA: TGTGCCAGCATTCGGGGACTGGGGTCCTACAATGAGCAGTTCTTC.

J is TRBJ1-5 and V is TRBV30; D is possibly TRBD1 (6 bases). The V end was cut by 2 bases, the J end by 4 bases, with 15 bases between. The germline V gene encodes CDR1 GTSNPN and CDR2 SVGIG (reference sequence). The CDR3 consists of 15 residues. CDR3 DNA: TGTGCCTGGAGTATCGGATACCAGGGGAATCAGCCCCAGCATTTT. Translating it yields CAWSIGYQGNQPQHF. The entire variable domain, with the rest obtained from reference TRBV30 and TRBJ1-5, is as follows: SQTIHQWPATLVQPVGSPLSLECTVEGTSNPNLYWYRQAAGRGLQLLFYSVGIGQISSEVPQNLSASRPQDRQFILSSKKLLLSDSGFYLCAWSIGYQGNQPQHFGDGTRLSIL.

The chain carries TRBV6-5 and TRBJ1-1; no reliable D call. CDR1 and CDR2 (germline): MNHEY, SVGAGI. The CDR3 extends over 13 amino acids. V lost 6 bases and J 7 bases, leaving 15 bases between the germline ends. The CDR3 DNA reads TGTGCCAGCAGGCCTTCGGGAGGGAATGAAGCTTTCTTT. Its translation is CASRPSGGNEAFF.

The V and J genes are TRBV4-1 and TRBJ1-1, with 8 bases matching TRBD1. This CDR3 comprises 15 residues. Germline-derived CDR1 and CDR2 are MGHRA and YSYEKL. After removal of 4 bases from V and 1 base from J, the junction contained 5 bases not matched to a gene. The CDR3, as DNA: TGCGCCAGCAGCCTTCTGACAGGGGCGAACACTGAAGCTTTCTTT. Encoded protein: CASSLLTGANTEAFF.

CDR3 sequence (DNA): TGTGCCAGCAGCTTACGGACTAGCTTAGAGACCCAGTACTTC. Its translation: CASSLRTSLETQYF. The chain uses TRBV7-2 and TRBJ2-5, with TRBD2 identical over 8 bases. The germline V gene has CDR1 SGHTA and CDR2 FQGNSA. The ends lost 2 bases at V and 4 bases at J; junction bases unmatched: 3. The CDR3 length is 14 residues. Filled out from reference TRBV7-2 and TRBJ2-5, the complete variable domain reads GAGVSQSPSNKVTEKGKDVELRCDPISGHTALYWYRQSLGQGLEFLIYFQGNSAPDKSGLPSDRFSAERTGGSVSTLTIQRTQQEDSAVYLCASSLRTSLETQYFGPGTRLLVL.

The genes are TRBV11-2 and TRBJ1-1, with a weak D call TRBD1 (5 bases). This CDR3 has 17 amino acids. The germline CDR1 and CDR2 sequences are SGHAT and FQNNGV. The V end was cut by 4 bases, the J end by 4 bases, with 22 bases between. CDR3 region: CASSSPGTLRWGTEAFF. The CDR3 coding sequence is TGTGCCAGCAGCTCCCCGGGGACTCTCAGATGGGGCACTGAAGCTTTCTTT.